This TCR beta chain came from a study of cytomegalovirus exposure and HLA in healthy donors (dated by TCRdb to about 2017). Background for the entire study: According to an earlier analysis of several hundred of the donors, about 179 million T cells yielded 117 million unique TCR beta sequences and approximately 280 Gb of sequence data. Genome-wide SNP genotypes for about 60% of the roughly 700 donors were used in a later genetic analysis, which treated that subset as a discovery cohort. Because of strong linkage in the cohort, roughly five DR-DQ haplotypes were treated as single units for association and clustering. Among some 410 genotyped donors of the cohort, an average of around 240,000 unique TCR beta nucleotide sequences were sequenced per donor, roughly 20% of them non-productive. The aim of the study was to test whether cataloging public T cell receptors could identify signatures of past pathogen exposure. A later analysis re-analyzed previously published TCR beta repertoires from 500 to 700 donors and added high-resolution HLA genotyping to study TCR occurrence patterns. Every repertoire in the discovery cohort had been generated on one and the same sequencing platform. The T cell repertoires of 550 to 850 subjects were profiled by immunosequencing and related to cytomegalovirus serostatus. Among the roughly 400 genotyped donors, around 81% belonged to the genetic ancestry cluster associated with self-reported Caucasian donors. Alongside the repertoire data, information on donor age, sex, ethnicity and CMV serostatus was compiled. HLA typing covered class I and class II loci at four-digit resolution. Typing coverage varied by locus: roughly 620-640 donors for A, B, C, DRB1 and DQB1; approximately 500 for DQA1; about 600 for DPA1; around 490 for DPB1. Rather than using new phenotypic data, the later analysis identified candidate immune exposures from TCR beta sequences and from how often those sequences occurred across donors. High-throughput TCR immunosequencing, statistical association of individual TCRs with disease status, and machine learning were combined to predict cytomegalovirus infection status. About 330 gigabases of sequencing data and around 90 million unique TCR sequences made up an early release that covered approximately 620 HLA-typed donors. Besides the first cohort of under 700 subjects, a separate validation cohort made up of some 110 different subjects was used. An earlier analysis of several hundred of the donors applied high-throughput TCR beta sequencing to assess whether each TCR beta V gene segment acted as functional or pseudogenic. The paper's findings and limits, for the study overall: In an earlier analysis of around 500 of the donors, most TCR beta V segments appeared in productive rearrangements about 90% or about 30% of the time, broadly matching IMGT annotations. It was suggested by the authors that the approach could potentially be generalized to other disease states and immunological phenotypes. A total of about 180 TCR beta chains were listed by the study as associated with cytomegalovirus. A group of highly shared sequence variants was considered likely to be a technical artifact of the sequencing pipeline. Compared with equally common non-associated chains, HLA-associated TCR beta chains in a later analysis were more clonally expanded and had lower generation probabilities. Assigning TCR associations to individual alleles was difficult when HLA alleles, especially DR and DQ, strongly co-occurred. The earlier analysis of about 600 of the donors excluded about 16 rarely observed V segments, including chromosome 9 orphons, because counts were too low. Across donors, most TCR sequences were observed very rarely, whereas some public TCRs were present in many individuals. According to a later analysis, TCR association rates differed among HLA loci, with DRB1 alleles showing the most associated TCRs and HLA-C alleles showing the fewest. Most CMV-associated TCR beta chains appeared to be HLA-restricted in a later analysis, and the HLA associations seemed to be driven largely by CMV exposure. A later genetic analysis reported fewer N-insertions in productive TCRs among donors in an Asian-associated ancestry cluster than the 666-donor mean. According to a later analysis, parvovirus B19, influenza, CMV and Epstein-Barr virus appeared linked to several top co-occurrence clusters. A later analysis associated 16,951 TCR beta sequences with specific HLA alleles at a false discovery rate of 0.05. Immune exposure information for the cohort was limited to CMV serostatus. The classifier was reported to diagnose cytomegalovirus status with high specificity and sensitivity in both the original and validation cohorts. Presence/absence analyses assumed roughly uniform sequencing depth across donors, an assumption that may not hold. An association between a missense DCLRE1C variant and V-gene and J-gene trimming of TCR beta chains was found in a later genetic analysis and replicated in an independent cohort. Because HLA typing was missing for some donors at each locus, association tests included only the typed subset. In this cohort, only TCR beta chains were sequenced, and detectable features were limited by the absence of alpha or paired-chain data. Correlated functional status among segregating V segments might reflect linkage disequilibrium, but an unknown experimental factor could not be ruled out. A few of the identified cytomegalovirus-associated TCR beta chains were confirmed in vitro to be specific for cytomegalovirus antigens. A further reported finding was that TCR beta sequences accurately predicted the HLA-A and HLA-B alleles for most subjects in the first cohort.

The cohort consisted of 600 to 750 healthy bone marrow donors. At the time of sampling, all cohort members were nominally healthy, though unrecorded immune exposures were likely present. The donor tested CMV seronegative and was one of the 352 seronegative cohort members. Every donor gave a peripheral blood sample, and the peripheral blood mononuclear cells from that sample were used for TCR beta sequencing. Genomic DNA extraction from the blood cell samples was performed with the Qiagen DNeasy Blood Extraction Kit. This clone occurred once. Its antigen is not yet known. Base quality data are lacking; no much larger clone is found one base away. Libraries were constructed by the immunoSEQ multiplex PCR assay. A mixture of 60 forward primers for TCR Vbeta segments and 13 reverse primers for TCR Jbeta segments was used in the multiplex PCR. Amplification of the CDR3 region of rearranged TCR beta genes was performed with a multiplex PCR assay on genomic DNA. The Illumina HiSeq System was used to sequence the amplified TCR beta libraries as 87-base-pair reads. The paper's data handling went like this. In a later analysis, tens of millions of unique TCR beta chains were counted across the approximately 670 repertoires, and approximately 11 million of these chains were shared by at least two donors. Raw reads were error-corrected and collapsed into unique sequences with a nearest-neighbor algorithm that merged closely related sequences to remove PCR and sequencing errors. To assign V, D and J gene segments, CDR3 sequences were aligned to IMGT reference sequences. For a sequence to be retained, a match of at least six nucleotides to both a V gene segment and a J gene segment was required. Rearrangements were classified as productive when the CDR3 lacked stop codons and remained in frame with V and J, and all other rearrangements were classified as non-productive. Following IMGT convention, CDR3 was defined as the stretch from the second conserved V-encoded cysteine up to the conserved J-encoded phenylalanine. The earlier analysis of 500 to 750 of the donors excluded any sequence lacking an unambiguous match to a single V gene segment. An earlier analysis of roughly 590 of the donors called V segments functional above 56.7% productive rearrangements and segregating when the between-donor standard deviation exceeded 5%. A statistical classification framework was developed to diagnose cytomegalovirus status using the catalog of TCR beta chain sequences. V and J gene assignment, in a later analysis, came from comparing TCR nucleotide sequences with IMGT/GENE-DB human TR gene sequences. A later analysis assigned CDR3 sequences and most-parsimonious VDJ recombination scenarios with the TCRdist pipeline. A later analysis defined each TCR beta chain by its CDR3 amino acid sequence plus V-gene family, and excluded reads lacking a unique V-gene family. To address suspected cross-contamination and a sequencing artifact, a later analysis removed roughly 640 highly shared, low-generation-probability nucleotide sequences. In a later analysis, a clonal expansion index for each public chain was calculated from normalized within-repertoire ranks of inferred template counts. A later analysis computed generation probabilities with a VDJ recombination model fitted to out-of-frame rearrangements, and checked the results against IGoR. Hypergeometric tests were used in a later analysis to score TCR-TCR, TCR-HLA and TCR-CMV co-occurrence, with a repertoire-size bias correction applied to the TCR pairs. False discovery rates were estimated in a later analysis by permuting HLA or CMV assignments 20 times. In a later analysis, co-occurring TCRs were grouped using DBSCAN, with TCRdist sequence similarity added in when clustering inside HLA-allele-positive subsets. Repertoires with fewer than 30,000 or more than 120,000 public chains, plus five repertoires with anomalous nucleotide sharing, were excluded from co-occurrence clustering. TCRdb stores this immuneACCESS table with in-frame sequences only. Part of the clones is absent; in the studies checked, under half of the shortfall reflects unresolved V genes, and no reason is known for the rest. From that table come the V and J calls and clone size; the DNA was used to work out D and trimming. Counted in this sample were about 140,000 clones; 70% to 80% of them appeared once. The ten largest clones add up to 13% to 15% of the sample.

Sample: PBMCs. This TCR derives from a woman between 35 and 50 years old in good health and CMV-seronegative.

The nucleotide sequence reads as follows: TGTGCCAGCAGCCAAGGGATATCGGGGGATCAGCCCCAGCATTTT. Its amino acids are CASSQGISGDQPQHF. In this chain, TRBV4-2 is recombined with TRBJ1-5, and the D gene may be TRBD1, 5 bases matching. The germline V gene provides CDR1 LGHNA and CDR2 YNFKEQ. V lost 1 base and J lost 5 bases; the stretch between them is 12 bases long. Taken from cysteine to phenylalanine, the CDR3 has 15 residues. Here the CDR3 DNA is all that survives: 45 bases in frame from base 1.